What follows are 28 T cell receptor beta chains derived from one specimen sequenced in a study of T cells in Graves' hyperthyroidism and ophthalmopathy. Amplification yielded TCR beta CDR3 regions, with RNA transcripts as the source. HTBI primers were the set used in a first-round RT-PCR of the TCR CDR3. TCRdb reprocessed the multiplex PCR reads via MiXCR and lists one record per CDR3 protein. The sample yields more than 650,000 distinct CDR3 sequences, 12% to 15% seen once. Input material: blood. These receptors all stem from a woman under 30 with Graves' hyperthyroidism.

The table lists this clonotype with many counts. The chain carries TRBV7-8 and TRBJ2-1, with D perhaps TRBD1 or TRBD2 (5 bases each). The ends were cut back, 2 bases at V and 5 bases at J, with 10 bases in the middle. There are 14 residues in the CDR3. Looked up from germline, CDR1 is SGHVS and CDR2 is FQNEAQ. CDR3 loop: CASSLPGRNNEQFF. CDR3 coding DNA: TGTGCCAGCAGCTTACCGGGACGCAACAATGAGCAGTTCTTC.

This clonotype was recorded at least ten times. V and J are TRBV30 and TRBJ2-4; 7 bases map to TRBD2. Germline lookup yields CDR1 GTSNPN and CDR2 SVGIG (reference sequence). The V gene end was trimmed by 0 bases and the J gene end by 9 bases; junction bases not matched to a gene: 14. CDR3 length equals 16 residues. In DNA form, the CDR3 reads TGTGCCTGGAGTGTAGCGAAGCTGACTAGCCCAAGCATTCAGTACTTC. Translating gives CAWSVAKLTSPSIQYF.

This clonotype has ten or more counts. V usage is TRBV2 and J usage is TRBJ1-5, with TRBD1 matching over 8 bases. Unmatched junction bases numbered 6, after V lost 8 bases and J lost 6 bases. This CDR3 spans 13 amino acids. Germline V lookup: CDR1 SNHLY, CDR2 FYNNEI. The CDR3: CASGQGASQPQHF. CDR3 bases: TGTGCCAGCGGGCAGGGGGCTAGTCAGCCCCAGCATTTT.

The chain uses TRBV13 and TRBJ2-7; 7 nucleotides agree with TRBD2. Unmatched junction bases numbered 8, after V lost 6 bases and J lost 6 bases. The CDR3 spans 13 residues. Germline values: CDR1 PRHDT, CDR2 FYEKMQ (reference sequence). This CDR3 reads CASRPGGGSEQYF. CDR3 coding DNA: TGTGCCAGCAGGCCGGGAGGAGGGAGCGAGCAGTACTTC.

In this sample, this clonotype turned up many times. The gene calls are TRBV28 and TRBJ2-5, with D hard to call. V was clipped by 4 bases and J by 1 base, with 19 bases between them. The CDR3 has 17 amino acids. In germline, CDR1 is MDHEN, CDR2 SYDVKM. CDR3 sequence: CASSYRLDSELQETQYF. The CDR3 bases are TGTGCCAGCAGTTACAGACTCGACTCGGAACTCCAAGAGACCCAGTACTTC. The full variable domain, with the rest looked up from reference TRBV28 and TRBJ2-5, is DVKVTQSSRYLVKRTGEKVFLECVQDMDHENMFWYRQDPGLGLRLIYFSYDVKMKEKGDIPEGYSVSREKKERFSLILESASTNQTSMYLCASSYRLDSELQETQYFGPGTRLLVL.

The chain couples TRBV6-2 or TRBV6-3 to TRBJ2-7; perhaps TRBD2 as D (7 bases). The ends were cut back, 2 bases at V and 0 bases at J, with 11 bases in the middle. Germline V gene data show CDR1 as MNHEY and CDR2 as SVGEGT. The CDR3 sequence is 15 residues long. CDR3: CASSYGGASSYEQYF. The CDR3, as DNA: TGTGCCAGCAGTTACGGGGGGGCCAGCTCCTACGAGCAGTACTTC.

This clonotype was observed a handful of times. This chain joins TRBV29-1 and TRBJ2-1, with D unclear. The CDR3 totals 10 residues. With 5 bases removed from V and 5 bases from J, the gap between germline ends came to 4 bases. CDR1 and CDR2 from the germline V gene are SQVTM and ANQGSEA. This CDR3 reads CSVRHNEQFF. CDR3 DNA: TGCAGCGTTCGGCACAATGAGCAGTTCTTC.

The chain joins TRBV25-1 to TRBJ2-6; the match to TRBD1 covers 8 bases. Per germline, CDR1 MGHDK and CDR2 SYGVNS. Trimming removed 8 bases from V and 3 bases from J; junction bases left unmatched: 15. There are 18 residues in the CDR3. CDR3 protein: CASGSRGRGQGGANVLTF. The DNA of the CDR3 is TGTGCCAGCGGAAGCCGTGGCAGGGGGCAAGGTGGGGCCAACGTCCTGACTTTC.

This clonotype was counted a few times. This sequence joins TRBV29-1 and TRBJ2-1, with 10 bases aligning to TRBD2. The V segment lost 7 bases and the J segment 10 bases; nucleotides outside the gene matches: 7. CDR3 length: 12 residues. Germline V CDR1 and CDR2: SQVTM, ANQGSEA. CDR3 DNA: TGCAGCGGCCGCCTAGCGGGAGAAGAGCAGTTCTTC. Translated, it gives CSGRLAGEEQFF.

The V and J genes are TRBV12-3 or TRBV12-4 and TRBJ1-3; D is unclear. This CDR3 contains 14 residues. Trimming shortened V by 5 bases and J by 0 bases, and 8 bases separated the two germline ends. CDR3 sequence: CASSLHGSGNTIYF. In DNA, the CDR3 is TGTGCCAGCAGTCTTCACGGCTCTGGAAACACCATATATTTT.

The chain carries TRBV4-1 and TRBJ2-3, with a possible D match to TRBD1 (7 bases). Between the trimmed V and J ends, which lost 3 bases and 0 bases, there was a span of 16 bases. The CDR3 has 17 residues. Germline CDR1 is MGHRA and CDR2 is YSYEKL. This chain's CDR3 is CASSHPQEGASTDTQYF. CDR3 sequence (DNA): TGCGCCAGCAGCCACCCCCAGGAGGGGGCAAGCACAGATACGCAGTATTTT.

A few counts support this clonotype. The V call is TRBV19, the J call TRBJ1-5; D call uncertain. The V end was cut by 1 base, the J end by 0 bases, with 10 bases between. There are 16 residues in the CDR3. Germline CDR1 reads LNHDA; CDR2 reads SQIVND (reference sequence). CDR3: CASSIGRRYSNQPQHF. The DNA of the CDR3 is TGTGCCAGTAGTATAGGTCGGAGGTATAGCAATCAGCCCCAGCATTTT.

The table lists this clonotype with many counts. The rearrangement links TRBV28 to TRBJ2-1, with 8 bases matching TRBD2. Germline V gene data show CDR1 as MDHEN and CDR2 as SYDVKM. The CDR3 is made up of 15 amino acids. J lost 6 bases, V lost 6 bases, and 10 bases had no gene match. CDR3 region: CASSYGLALINEQFF. Written as DNA, the CDR3 is TGTGCCAGCAGCTACGGACTAGCTCTTATCAATGAGCAGTTCTTC. Filled out from reference TRBV28 and TRBJ2-1, the complete variable domain reads DVKVTQSSRYLVKRTGEKVFLECVQDMDHENMFWYRQDPGLGLRLIYFSYDVKMKEKGDIPEGYSVSREKKERFSLILESASTNQTSMYLCASSYGLALINEQFFGPGTRLTVL.

This clonotype was observed many times. V usage is TRBV13 and J usage is TRBJ2-7, with TRBD2 identical over 8 bases. Germline V gives CDR1 PRHDT, CDR2 FYEKMQ (reference sequence). The CDR3 has 15 residues. V was pared by 4 bases and J by 5 bases, with 10 bases of the junction left unmatched. The CDR3 here is CASSSVAGPRHEQYF. The CDR3 bases are TGTGCCAGCAGCTCCGTAGCGGGACCCCGCCACGAGCAGTACTTC.

This clonotype was detected many times. The rearrangement uses TRBV11-3 and TRBJ1-2; the D gene is possibly TRBD1 (6 bases). V was cut by 2 bases and J by 4 bases, with 14 bases left in between. Germline CDR1 is SGHNT and CDR2 is YENEEA. This CDR3 is 15 amino acids long. CDR3 protein: CASSLPGTTVYGYTF. The CDR3 bases are TGTGCCAGCAGCTTACCCGGGACAACTGTCTATGGCTACACCTTC.

This clonotype was counted many times. The J gene is TRBJ1-6, the V gene TRBV30; D perhaps matches TRBD1 (5 bases). The V end lost 6 bases, the J end lost 11 bases, and 14 bases lay between the germline ends. The germline gives CDR1 GTSNPN, CDR2 SVGIG (reference sequence). This CDR3 is 12 amino acids long. CDR3 DNA: TGTGCCTGCTCCACAGGCTACACACCCCTCCACTTT. It yields the protein CACSTGYTPLHF. Drawing the rest from reference TRBV30 and TRBJ1-6, the complete variable domain is SQTIHQWPATLVQPVGSPLSLECTVEGTSNPNLYWYRQAAGRGLQLLFYSVGIGQISSEVPQNLSASRPQDRQFILSSKKLLLSDSGFYLCACSTGYTPLHFGNGTRLTVT.

This clonotype was seen at least ten times. V gene TRBV6-1 combines with J gene TRBJ1-2; D gene unclear. This CDR3 comprises 12 residues. The V gene's germline CDR1 is MNHNS and CDR2 SASEGT. V was trimmed by 8 bases and J by 4 bases, leaving 11 bases between them. CDR3 sequence reads: CASSEGAYGYTF. CDR3 sequence (DNA): TGTGCCAGCTCAGAAGGAGCCTATGGCTACACCTTC.

This clonotype appeared a few times. The rearrangement uses TRBV5-6 and TRBJ2-7; 8 nucleotides match TRBD1. CDR1 and CDR2 (germline): SGHDT, YYEEEE. Trimming took 4 bases from V and 3 from J; bases not matched to a gene: 3. The CDR3 is 13 amino acids. CDR3 loop: CASSDGQGYEQYF. The CDR3 nucleotides read TGTGCCAGCAGCGACGGACAGGGCTACGAGCAGTACTTC.

There are many counts of this clonotype. The V and J genes are TRBV6-2 or TRBV6-3 and TRBJ2-5, with D perhaps assigned TRBD1 or TRBD2 (5 bases each). The CDR3 extends over 13 amino acids. Trimming pared 10 bases from V and 5 bases from J, leaving 17 bases between. The germline CDR1 and CDR2 sequences are MNHEY and SVGEGT. The CDR3: CANPRDPHETQYF. In DNA, the CDR3 is TGTGCCAACCCCAGGGACCCCCATGAGACCCAGTACTTC.

This clonotype occurred many times. The chain recombines TRBV27 with TRBJ2-1; TRBD1 matches 10 bases. CDR3 size: 16 residues. Germline V gene sequence: CDR1 MNHEY, CDR2 SMNVEV (reference sequence). The V segment lost 5 bases and the J segment 8 bases; nucleotides outside the gene matches: 12. The CDR3 here is CASSVRGTGVGDEQFF. The CDR3 bases are TGTGCCAGCAGTGTCCGTGGGACAGGGGTGGGCGATGAGCAGTTCTTC.

The V and J genes are TRBV9 and TRBJ2-2; D might be TRBD2 (7 bases). This CDR3 comprises 16 residues. Germline V CDR1 and CDR2: SGDLS, YYNGEE. V lost 6 bases, J lost 3 bases, and 18 bases lay in between. CDR3 sequence reads: CASKREWEGDTGELFF. CDR3 DNA: TGTGCCAGCAAAAGGGAATGGGAGGGGGACACCGGGGAGCTGTTTTTT. The whole variable domain, filled in from reference TRBV9 and TRBJ2-2, reads DSGVTQTPKHLITATGQRVTLRCSPRSGDLSVYWYQQSLDQGLQFLIQYYNGEERAKGNILERFSAQQFPDLHSELNLSSLELGDSALYFCASKREWEGDTGELFFGEGSRLTVL.

The V and J genes are TRBV10-3 and TRBJ2-1; 7 positions match TRBD2. Losses at the gene ends were 6 bases for V and 5 bases for J; bases not matched to a gene: 13. Germline CDR1 reads ENHRY; CDR2 reads SYGVKD. The CDR3 covers 16 residues. The CDR3 region has the DNA TGTGCCATCAGCCCGACCCTGGGGCTAGCGGACAATGAGCAGTTCTTC. Protein: CAISPTLGLADNEQFF.

The J gene is TRBJ1-1, the V gene TRBV9; a possible D gene is TRBD1 (6 bases). Germline CDR1 is SGDLS and CDR2 is YYNGEE. This CDR3 comprises 15 residues. V dropped 3 bases and J dropped 1 base, with 13 bases sitting between them. The CDR3 nucleotides are TGTGCCAGCAGCGCTAACAGGGAAAGGAACACTGAAGCTTTCTTT. This translates into CASSANRERNTEAFF.

This clonotype was detected only a few times. The chain employs TRBV7-9 and TRBJ2-6; 7 bases are a match to TRBD1. Germline CDR1 reads SEHNR; CDR2 reads FQNEAQ (reference sequence). V gave up 5 bases and J gave up 0 bases; unmatched junction bases: 13. CDR3 length: 19 residues. CDR3 nucleotide sequence: TGTGCCAGCAGCACTGGGACAGCCGATAAATTCTCTGGGGCCAACGTCCTGACTTTC. It specifies CASSTGTADKFSGANVLTF.

As concerns this clonotype: At one of its ends the junction is not consistent with the germline gene, which may arise from a read error. The J gene is TRBJ2-7, the V gene TRBV13; TRBD1 aligns across 8 bases. Germline V gene sequence: CDR1 PRHDT, CDR2 FYEKMQ (reference sequence). This CDR3 is built from 14 residues. The CDR3 bases are TGTGCCAGCAGCTTACCCGGACAGGGCTACGTGCAGTACTTC. Protein sequence: CASSLPGQGYVQYF.

The chain employs TRBV6-1 and TRBJ2-3; 8 bases fit TRBD2. V was clipped by 5 bases and J by 4 bases; unmatched bases: 14. Per the germline V gene, CDR1 is MNHNS and CDR2 is SASEGT. The length of the CDR3 is 17 residues. CDR3 nucleotides: TGTGCCAGCAGTCACGGACTAGCCATGGGGTTCTCAGATACGCAGTATTTT. Its translation: CASSHGLAMGFSDTQYF.

This clonotype was counted at least ten times. The chain has TRBV12-3 or TRBV12-4 and TRBJ1-5, with 7 bases identical to TRBD1. CDR3 length: 13 residues. The trim removed 5 bases at V and 6 bases at J, leaving 4 bases unmatched. The CDR3 reads CASSPAGGQPQHF. The CDR3, as DNA: TGTGCCAGCAGTCCAGCAGGGGGTCAGCCCCAGCATTTT.

Many counts were recorded for this clonotype. The chain joins TRBV20-1 to TRBJ2-7, with a tentative D call TRBD2 (5 bases). Trimming shortened V by 5 bases and J by 4 bases, and 21 bases separated the two germline ends. Germline-derived CDR1 and CDR2 are DFQATT and SNEGSKA (reference sequence). This CDR3 region has 15 residues. CDR3 DNA sequence: TGCAGTGCTGGCACCCCCGCTAGAGGCGGGTACGAGCAGTACTTC. It is translated as CSAGTPARGGYEQYF.